The 26 T cell receptor beta chains in this list originate from one sample, sequenced in a study of T cells in Graves' hyperthyroidism and ophthalmopathy. The CDR3 regions of TCR beta were amplified from RNA transcripts. During a first-round RT-PCR of the TCR CDR3, the HTBI primer set was used. TCRdb analysed the multiplex PCR reads with MiXCR anew, one entry per CDR3 protein. The sample lists more than 350,000 distinct CDR3 sequences, approximately 18% occurring once. Sequenced: blood. The origin of the receptors is a woman aged 25 to 45 with Graves' hyperthyroidism that later progressed to Graves' ophthalmopathy.

This clonotype was counted many times. The chain joins TRBV12-5 to TRBJ2-1, with D tentatively TRBD1 (5 bases). Looked up from germline, CDR1 is LGHNT and CDR2 is FRNRAP. CDR3 size: 17 residues. V dropped 0 bases and J dropped 6 bases, with 18 bases sitting between them. CDR3 sequence reads: CASGLVLQGSLVNEQFF. The CDR3 DNA is TGTGCTAGTGGTTTGGTACTTCAGGGTTCGCTTGTCAATGAGCAGTTCTTC.

The chain combines TRBV6-5 with TRBJ1-6; 9 bases agree with TRBD1. The germline V gene has CDR1 MNHEY and CDR2 SVGAGI. Trimming removed 0 bases from V and 10 bases from J; junction bases left unmatched: 7. This CDR3 region has 16 residues. The CDR3 sequence: CASSYSTGGFQSPLHF. CDR3 nucleotides: TGTGCCAGCAGTTACTCGACAGGGGGTTTTCAATCACCCCTCCACTTT.

The table lists this clonotype with many counts. This rearrangement joins TRBV5-1 to TRBJ2-1; TRBD1 matches 10 bases. The V gene end was trimmed by 2 bases and the J gene end by 4 bases; junction bases not matched to a gene: 6. The CDR3 extends over 16 amino acids. The germline V gene has CDR1 SGHRS and CDR2 YFSETQ. This chain's CDR3 is CASSLRGTGEYNEQFF. In DNA form, the CDR3 reads TGCGCCAGCAGCTTACGTGGGACAGGGGAGTACAATGAGCAGTTCTTC.

V usage is TRBV3-1 and J usage is TRBJ2-1; D unclear. In germline, CDR1 is LGHDT, CDR2 YNNKEL (reference sequence). Trimming took off 1 base at V and 8 bases at J, with 3 bases between the two ends. The CDR3 consists of 11 residues. The CDR3 region has the DNA TGTGCCAGCAGCCAAGCATATGAGCAGTTCTTC. Amino acid sequence: CASSQAYEQFF.

In this sample, this clonotype turned up many times. The V call is TRBV10-3, the J call TRBJ1-5; the match to TRBD1 covers 7 bases. Germline values: CDR1 ENHRY, CDR2 SYGVKD. This CDR3 comprises 15 residues. With V trimmed by 10 bases and J by 3 bases, 12 bases remained unmatched. In DNA form, the CDR3 reads TGTGCCACCCACCCGACAGGGCAGGACAATCAGCCCCAGCATTTT. Translation: CATHPTGQDNQPQHF.

This clonotype was seen ten or more times. CDR3 nucleotides: TGTGCCAGCAGTGGAGACACGAACTATGGCTACACCTTC. Translating gives CASSGDTNYGYTF. The chain has TRBV2 and TRBJ1-2, with no clear D. The CDR3 is made up of 13 amino acids. Germline loops: CDR1 SNHLY, CDR2 FYNNEI. The ends were cut back, 4 bases at V and 2 bases at J, with 8 bases in the middle.

This clonotype occurred many times. The V and J genes are TRBV20-1 and TRBJ1-5; D possibly corresponds to TRBD1 (6 bases). V was trimmed by 3 bases and J by 0 bases, leaving 18 bases between them. The germline V gene has CDR1 DFQATT and CDR2 SNEGSKA (reference sequence). The CDR3 spans 17 residues. The CDR3 DNA reads TGCAGTGCTAGTCGGGGGGGGGCCGGGTATAGCAATCAGCCCCAGCATTTT. It specifies CSASRGGAGYSNQPQHF.

This clonotype showed up many times. The chain uses TRBV30 and TRBJ2-1, with D perhaps TRBD2 (6 bases). Germline loops: CDR1 GTSNPN, CDR2 SVGIG (reference sequence). The CDR3 has 16 amino acids. V dropped 2 bases and J dropped 2 bases, with 16 bases sitting between them. The CDR3 DNA follows: TGTGCCTGGAGTATGGGGTCTAGCGTGGCCTACAATGAGCAGTTCTTC. It codes for CAWSMGSSVAYNEQFF.

This clonotype occurred a few times. The rearrangement links TRBV2 to TRBJ1-3; 7 bases agree with TRBD1. V trimming: 4 bases; J trimming: 2 bases; junction bases outside the gene matches: 5. Germline-derived CDR1 and CDR2 are SNHLY and FYNNEI. This CDR3 region has 15 residues. In nucleotides, the CDR3 is TGTGCCAGCAGTGCGACAGGGTACACTGGAAACACCATATATTTT. It specifies CASSATGYTGNTIYF.

The CDR3 nucleotides read TGCGCCAGCAGCCAAATTGGGGACAGGGTAGGGGCCAGGGAGCTGTTTTTT. Protein product: CASSQIGDRVGARELFF. V gene TRBV4-1 combines with J gene TRBJ2-2, with 9 bases aligning to TRBD1. V was clipped by 2 bases and J by 9 bases; unmatched bases: 13. Germline V gene data show CDR1 as MGHRA and CDR2 as YSYEKL. The CDR3 has 17 amino acids.

Many counts were recorded for this clonotype. V usage is TRBV28 and J usage is TRBJ2-5; the match to TRBD1 covers 7 bases. Unmatched junction bases numbered 11, after V lost 6 bases and J lost 4 bases. Germline CDR1 is MDHEN and CDR2 is SYDVKM. This CDR3 has 15 residues. This chain's CDR3 is CASRISTGVLETQYF. The CDR3 nucleotides read TGTGCCAGCAGGATATCAACAGGGGTACTAGAGACCCAGTACTTC.

This clonotype was picked up many times. The chain carries TRBV28 and TRBJ2-1; D is unresolved. The germline gives CDR1 MDHEN, CDR2 SYDVKM. The CDR3 spans 15 residues. V lost 6 bases, J lost 2 bases, and 14 bases lay in between. The CDR3 spells CASSDRTVTYNEQFF. As DNA, the CDR3 is TGTGCCAGCAGCGACCGGACGGTGACCTACAATGAGCAGTTCTTC. Complete variable domain (other parts from reference TRBV28 and TRBJ2-1): DVKVTQSSRYLVKRTGEKVFLECVQDMDHENMFWYRQDPGLGLRLIYFSYDVKMKEKGDIPEGYSVSREKKERFSLILESASTNQTSMYLCASSDRTVTYNEQFFGPGTRLTVL.

The chain uses TRBV13 and TRBJ1-1; 7 nucleotides match TRBD1. The CDR3 covers 17 residues. The V gene's germline CDR1 is PRHDT and CDR2 FYEKMQ (reference sequence). Unmatched junction bases numbered 12, after V lost 5 bases and J lost 0 bases. In DNA, the CDR3 is TGTGCCAGCAGCCCTAGGGGGCAGGGGTACATGAACACTGAAGCTTTCTTT. Translating gives CASSPRGQGYMNTEAFF.

This clonotype was found many times. The rearrangement joins TRBV27 to TRBJ2-2; 9 bases match TRBD2. The CDR3 sequence is 16 residues long. With V trimmed by 6 bases and J by 6 bases, 11 bases remained unmatched. Germline V gives CDR1 MNHEY, CDR2 SMNVEV (reference sequence). The CDR3 nucleotides read TGTGCCAGCAGGGCGTATGGCGGGGGGGCCCCCGGGGAGCTGTTTTTT. This translates into CASRAYGGGAPGELFF.

Many counts were recorded for this clonotype. J is TRBJ1-2 and V is TRBV2; 12 bases are a match to TRBD1. There are 15 residues in the CDR3. CDR1 SNHLY and CDR2 FYNNEI come from the germline V gene. Trimming at V came to 6 bases and at J to 4 bases, leaving 6 bases not matched to a gene. CDR3 loop: CASRWDRGRPYGYTF. In nucleotides, the CDR3 is TGTGCCAGCAGATGGGACAGGGGGCGACCCTATGGCTACACCTTC.

V is TRBV3-1 and J is TRBJ2-1; D is unclear. The CDR3 spans 16 residues. V was clipped by 1 base and J by 0 bases, with 10 bases between them. The germline V gene has CDR1 LGHDT and CDR2 YNNKEL (reference sequence). The CDR3 loop reads CASSQGVTGSYNEQFF. The CDR3 nucleotides are TGTGCCAGCAGCCAAGGAGTGACTGGCTCCTACAATGAGCAGTTCTTC.

This clonotype was seen many times. The V call is TRBV5-1, the J call TRBJ1-2; D is ambiguous. The CDR3 is 14 amino acids. V lost 0 bases and J 4 bases, leaving 10 bases between the germline ends. From germline, CDR1 is SGHRS and CDR2 YFSETQ. CDR3: CASSLALLGYGYTF. The CDR3 bases are TGCGCCAGCAGCTTGGCACTCCTGGGCTATGGCTACACCTTC.

This clonotype was detected many times. This chain joins TRBV29-1 and TRBJ2-7; 10 bases are shared with TRBD1. CDR1 is SQVTM, CDR2 ANQGSEA, per germline. V gave up 0 bases and J gave up 1 base; unmatched junction bases: 12. The CDR3 extends over 18 amino acids. CDR3 region: CSVEDLSTSGQGSYEQYF. The CDR3 DNA reads TGCAGCGTTGAAGATCTCTCTACGTCGGGACAGGGGTCCTACGAGCAGTACTTC.

This rearrangement joins TRBV12-5 to TRBJ2-3, with D perhaps matching TRBD1 (6 bases). The germline V gene encodes CDR1 LGHNT and CDR2 FRNRAP. The CDR3 runs 14 residues. V lost 6 bases and J lost 6, with 16 bases in between. In DNA form, the CDR3 reads TGTGCTAGTGGCCCCGGACAGCCCAAGGATACGCAGTATTTT. This encodes CASGPGQPKDTQYF.

CDR3 nucleotides: TGTGCCAGCAGCCGCCAAGGGGACGGTCGCGAGCAGTACTTC. It yields the protein CASSRQGDGREQYF. The chain has TRBV7-3 and TRBJ2-7; D might be TRBD1 or TRBD2, each matching 5 bases. From germline, CDR1 is SGHTA and CDR2 FQGTGA. The CDR3 sequence is 14 residues long. Trimming removed 5 bases at V and 6 bases at J, with 17 bases between.

This clonotype occurred many times. The J gene is TRBJ2-1, the V gene TRBV10-3; possibly TRBD2 for D (5 bases). This CDR3 has 14 residues. The germline V and J ends were trimmed by 5 bases and 7 bases, with 15 bases remaining between them. CDR1 is ENHRY and CDR2 is SYGVKD in the germline V gene. The CDR3 region is CAISSGARRNEQFF. In DNA form, the CDR3 reads TGTGCCATCAGTTCGGGCGCCCGGAGGAATGAGCAGTTCTTC.

V usage is TRBV2 and J usage is TRBJ1-1, with 10 bases identical to TRBD1. The CDR3 runs to 15 residues. CDR1 SNHLY and CDR2 FYNNEI come from the germline V gene. J was trimmed by 3 bases and V by 5 bases; bases with no gene match: 6. CDR3 sequence: CASSRGQGRDTEAFF. CDR3 DNA sequence: TGTGCCAGCAGTCGGGGACAGGGGAGAGACACTGAAGCTTTCTTT. Drawing the rest from reference TRBV2 and TRBJ1-1, the complete variable domain is EPEVTQTPSHQVTQMGQEVILRCVPISNHLYFYWYRQILGQKVEFLVSFYNNEISEKSEIFDDQFSVERPDGSNFTLKIRSTKLEDSAMYFCASSRGQGRDTEAFFGQGTRLTVV.

In its sample, this clonotype was seen many times. The chain links TRBV27 to TRBJ2-3; D call uncertain. The CDR3 is 15 residues long. The V end was cut by 6 bases, the J end by 1 base, with 14 bases between. CDR1 and CDR2 (germline): MNHEY, SMNVEV (reference sequence). The DNA of the CDR3 is TGTGCCAGCAGCGAATATCTAGGAGGCACAGATACGCAGTATTTT. The encoded protein is CASSEYLGGTDTQYF.

This clonotype was counted at least ten times. This chain links TRBV28 with TRBJ2-3, with TRBD1 matching over 8 bases. With 6 bases clipped from V and 2 bases from J, the junction kept 7 bases outside the gene matches. Germline V CDR1 and CDR2: MDHEN, SYDVKM. The CDR3 loop spans 15 amino acids. The CDR3 is CASRETGVNTDTQYF. The CDR3 region has the DNA TGTGCCAGCAGGGAGACAGGGGTTAACACAGATACGCAGTATTTT.

This clonotype was observed many times. The rearrangement links TRBV10-3 to TRBJ2-2; D might be TRBD2 (7 bases). Trimming shortened V by 3 bases and J by 3 bases, and 14 bases separated the two germline ends. CDR3 length: 16 residues. Germline CDR1 reads ENHRY; CDR2 reads SYGVKD. CDR3 nucleotide sequence: TGTGCCATCAGTGATGGGGGGGCCGTCGACACCGGGGAGCTGTTTTTT. Amino acid sequence: CAISDGGAVDTGELFF.

The chain is built from TRBV12-3 or TRBV12-4 and TRBJ2-5; no reliable D call. CDR3 length: 8 amino acids. V lost 1 base to trimming and J lost 12 bases, with 0 bases between them. CDR3 protein: CASSLEYF. Here the CDR3 DNA reads TGTGCCAGCAGTTTAGAGTACTTC.